This T cell receptor beta chain emerged from a study of OX40 agonist ivuxolimab in advanced cancers. Notes on the research overall: The costimulatory receptor OX40 (CD134) was targeted by ivuxolimab, a fully human IgG2 agonistic monoclonal antibody. Prior anti-PD-1, anti-PD-L1 or anti-CTLA-4 therapy was permitted, and approximately 42% of dose-escalation patients had received checkpoint inhibitors. Partial responses were achieved by three dose-escalation patients, of whom one had hepatocellular carcinoma and two had cutaneous melanoma. Peripheral TCRbeta sequencing aimed to test whether ivuxolimab altered TCR sequence diversity and caused clonal T-cell expansion. Among the approximately 54 dose-escalation patients, about 19 had hepatocellular carcinoma, about 15 melanoma, 9 renal cell carcinoma and 9 head and neck cancer. The paper describes the monotherapy dose-escalation part (N = 52 patients) of the phase I trial of ivuxolimab. Intravenous ivuxolimab was administered to patients every 2 weeks at six dose levels: 0.01, 0.1, 0.3, 1.5, 3 and 10 mg/kg. In the dose-escalation cohort, nearly 85% of patients were male, and the mean age was 60 years with a range of about 20 to 79. On the study overall, not on this receptor specifically: Partial responders in the 0.1-3.0 mg/kg groups had among the lowest normalized peripheral clonal expansion, especially among CD8+ T cells. Antigen specificity was not determined for the clonally expanded peripheral T cells. After ivuxolimab, expanded clones were on average more numerous among CD8+ T cells than among CD4+ T cells. Low levels of normalized T-cell clonal expansion were also seen in some patients who did not respond. At doses from 0.1 to 3.0 mg/kg, clonal expansion was seen in both CD4+ and CD8+ blood T cells between baseline and week 6.

This clone registers as large (0.1 to 1%) within its sample. Its antigen is still unknown. Base qualities are missing; no much larger clone stands one base away. Unmatched junction bases come to 3, with V trimmed by 1 base and J by 7 bases. From cysteine to phenylalanine, the CDR3 is 15 amino acids long. The retained sequence is limited to the CDR3, 45 bases, with the frame set at the first base. The CDR1 and CDR2 encoded by the germline V gene (reference sequence) are PRHDT and FYEKMQ. To sequence the TCRbeta CDR3 region, genomic DNA was isolated from the sorted cells. TCRbeta CDR3 regions were sequenced using the immunoSEQ Assay. Sourced from immuneACCESS, this table was stored by TCRdb with only in-frame sequences that have V and J called. A share of the clones is absent; for the studies checked, an unresolved V gene accounts for under half, and the remainder has no known explanation. The sample table contains 20,000 to 25,000 clones; only one count was recorded for 70% to 90% of them. The ten top clones hold over 30% of the sample.

The trial excluded patients who had a history of autoimmune disease or who were on systemic immunosuppression. In every dose cohort, peripheral blood was drawn for TCR sequencing at baseline, cycle 4 day 1, and cycle 7 day 1. Samples came from an open-label, multicenter, first-in-human phase I dose-escalation trial of ivuxolimab. Adults with locally advanced or metastatic melanoma, renal cell carcinoma, hepatocellular carcinoma or head and neck squamous cell carcinoma were enrolled in the trial. Before TCR sequencing, CD4+ and CD8+ T cells were separately sorted from peripheral blood. The starting material was CD4+ or CD8+ T cells sorted from blood, obtained in a trial of the OX40 agonist ivuxolimab. The source is an adult with an advanced solid tumor such as melanoma, head and neck, liver or kidney cancer. The chain uses TRBV13 and TRBJ2-1; 11 nucleotides in the junction match TRBD2. At the DNA level, the sequence is TGTGCCAGCAGCTTAGAGGGGACTAGCGGTAATGAGCAGTTCTTC. It is translated as CASSLEGTSGNEQFF.